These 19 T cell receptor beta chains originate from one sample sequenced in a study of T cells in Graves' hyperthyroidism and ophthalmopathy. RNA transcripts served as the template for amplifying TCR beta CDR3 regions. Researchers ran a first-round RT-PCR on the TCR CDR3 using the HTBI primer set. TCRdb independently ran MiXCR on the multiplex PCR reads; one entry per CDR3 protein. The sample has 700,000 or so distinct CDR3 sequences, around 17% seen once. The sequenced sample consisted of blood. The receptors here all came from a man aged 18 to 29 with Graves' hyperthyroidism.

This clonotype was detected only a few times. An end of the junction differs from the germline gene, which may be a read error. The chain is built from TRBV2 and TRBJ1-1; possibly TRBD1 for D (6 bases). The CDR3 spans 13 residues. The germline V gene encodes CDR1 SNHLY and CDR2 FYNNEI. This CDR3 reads CASRYRVDTEALF. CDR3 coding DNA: TGTGCCAGCAGATACAGGGTTGACACTGAAGCTCTCTTT. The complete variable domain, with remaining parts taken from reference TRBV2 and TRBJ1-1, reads EPEVTQTPSHQVTQMGQEVILRCVPISNHLYFYWYRQILGQKVEFLVSFYNNEISEKSEIFDDQFSVERPDGSNFTLKIRSTKLEDSAMYFCASRYRVDTEALFGQGTRLTVV.

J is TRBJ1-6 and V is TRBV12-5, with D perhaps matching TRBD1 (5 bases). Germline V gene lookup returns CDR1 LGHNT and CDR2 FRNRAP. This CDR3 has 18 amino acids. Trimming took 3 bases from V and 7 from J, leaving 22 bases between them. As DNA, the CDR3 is TGTGCTAGTGGTTTATCCCGGCTTTTCCGGGACCAAAATTCACCCCTCCACTTT. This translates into CASGLSRLFRDQNSPLHF.

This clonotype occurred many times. The CDR3 DNA is TGTGCCAGCAGTCCCCCGGCAGGGCAAGGGCAGCCCCAGCATTTT. Amino acid sequence: CASSPPAGQGQPQHF. The chain employs TRBV12-3 or TRBV12-4 and TRBJ1-5; D might be TRBD1 (5 bases). The CDR3 covers 15 residues. V was trimmed by 5 bases and J by 7 bases, leaving 18 bases between them.

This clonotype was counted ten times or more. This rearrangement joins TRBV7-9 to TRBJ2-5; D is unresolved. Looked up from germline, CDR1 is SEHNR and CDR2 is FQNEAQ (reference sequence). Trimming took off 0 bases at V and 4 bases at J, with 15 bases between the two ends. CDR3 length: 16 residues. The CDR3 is CASSLARPALRETQYF. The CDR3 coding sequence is TGTGCCAGCAGCTTAGCGCGACCTGCTCTAAGAGAGACCCAGTACTTC.

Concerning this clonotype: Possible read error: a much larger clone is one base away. CDR3 sequence reads: CTSSLSGQVNTEAFF. CDR3 nucleotide sequence: TGTACCAGCAGTTTATCGGGACAAGTGAACACTGAAGCTTTCTTT. The chain joins TRBV28 to TRBJ1-1, with D possibly TRBD1 on 6 matching bases. The CDR3 totals 15 residues. Per the germline V gene, CDR1 is MDHEN and CDR2 is SYDVKM.

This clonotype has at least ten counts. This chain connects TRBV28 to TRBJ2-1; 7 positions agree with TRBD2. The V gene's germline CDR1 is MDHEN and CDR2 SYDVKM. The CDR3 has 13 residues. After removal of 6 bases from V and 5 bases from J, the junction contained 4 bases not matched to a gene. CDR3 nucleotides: TGTGCCAGCAGAAAGCGGGGAGACAATGAGCAGTTCTTC. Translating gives CASRKRGDNEQFF. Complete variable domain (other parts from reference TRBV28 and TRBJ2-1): DVKVTQSSRYLVKRTGEKVFLECVQDMDHENMFWYRQDPGLGLRLIYFSYDVKMKEKGDIPEGYSVSREKKERFSLILESASTNQTSMYLCASRKRGDNEQFFGPGTRLTVL.

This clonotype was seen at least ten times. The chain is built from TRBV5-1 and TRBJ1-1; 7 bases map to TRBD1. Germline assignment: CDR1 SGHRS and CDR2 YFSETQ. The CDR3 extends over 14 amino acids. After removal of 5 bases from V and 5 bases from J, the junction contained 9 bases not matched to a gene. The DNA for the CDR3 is TGCGCCAGCAGGGGGATGAGGGGGCGAACTGAAGCTTTCTTT. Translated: CASRGMRGRTEAFF.

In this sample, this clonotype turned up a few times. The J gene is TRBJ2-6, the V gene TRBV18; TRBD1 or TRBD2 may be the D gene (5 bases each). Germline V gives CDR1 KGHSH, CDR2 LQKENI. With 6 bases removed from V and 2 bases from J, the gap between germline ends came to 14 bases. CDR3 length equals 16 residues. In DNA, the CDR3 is TGTGCCAGCTCTCAATTTGGGACGACTGGGGCCAACGTCCTGACTTTC. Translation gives CASSQFGTTGANVLTF.

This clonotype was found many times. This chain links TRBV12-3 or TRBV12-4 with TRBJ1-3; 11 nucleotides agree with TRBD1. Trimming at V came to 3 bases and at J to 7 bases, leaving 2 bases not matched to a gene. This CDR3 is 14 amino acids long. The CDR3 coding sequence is TGTGCCAGCAGTTTCGGACAGGGGGCCAACACCATATATTTT. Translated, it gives CASSFGQGANTIYF.

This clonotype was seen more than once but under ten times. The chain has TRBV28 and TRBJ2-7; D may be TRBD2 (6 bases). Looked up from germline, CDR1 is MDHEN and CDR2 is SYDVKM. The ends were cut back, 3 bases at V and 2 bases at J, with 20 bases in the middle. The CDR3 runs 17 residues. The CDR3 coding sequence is TGTGCCAGCAGTTTTCAGCTTGGAGGGGACGTAACCTACGAGCAGTACTTC. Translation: CASSFQLGGDVTYEQYF.

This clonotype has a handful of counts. This CDR3 is CASSGVRDRGISGANVLTF. The CDR3 region has the DNA TGTGCCAGCAGTGGGGTCCGGGACAGGGGGATCTCTGGGGCCAACGTCCTGACTTTC. This sequence joins TRBV28 and TRBJ2-6; 11 nucleotides line up with TRBD1. The CDR3 is made up of 19 amino acids. V dropped 5 bases and J dropped 0; count of bases not matched to a gene: 9. CDR1 MDHEN and CDR2 SYDVKM come from the germline V gene.

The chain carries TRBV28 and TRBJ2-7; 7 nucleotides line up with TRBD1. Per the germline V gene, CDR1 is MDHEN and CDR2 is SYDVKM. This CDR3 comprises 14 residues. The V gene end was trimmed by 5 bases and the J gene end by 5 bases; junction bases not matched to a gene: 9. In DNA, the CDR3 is TGTGCCAGCAGTAAAATTGACAGGGACAACGAGCAGTACTTC. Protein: CASSKIDRDNEQYF. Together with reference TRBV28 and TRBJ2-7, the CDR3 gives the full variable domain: DVKVTQSSRYLVKRTGEKVFLECVQDMDHENMFWYRQDPGLGLRLIYFSYDVKMKEKGDIPEGYSVSREKKERFSLILESASTNQTSMYLCASSKIDRDNEQYFGPGTRLTVT.

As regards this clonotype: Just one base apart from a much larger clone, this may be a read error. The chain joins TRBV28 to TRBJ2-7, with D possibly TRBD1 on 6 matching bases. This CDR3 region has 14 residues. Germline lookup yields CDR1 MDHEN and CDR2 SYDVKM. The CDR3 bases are TGTGCCAGCAGTCAGCTCCCTCAGGGGTACGGGCAGTACTTC. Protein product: CASSQLPQGYGQYF.

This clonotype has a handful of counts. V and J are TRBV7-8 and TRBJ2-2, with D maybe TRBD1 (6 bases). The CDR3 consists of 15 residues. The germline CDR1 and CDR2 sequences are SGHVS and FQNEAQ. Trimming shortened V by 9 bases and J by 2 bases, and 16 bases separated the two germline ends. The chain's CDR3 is CARELRDNNTGELFF. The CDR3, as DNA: TGTGCCAGGGAGCTTAGGGACAACAACACCGGGGAGCTGTTTTTT.

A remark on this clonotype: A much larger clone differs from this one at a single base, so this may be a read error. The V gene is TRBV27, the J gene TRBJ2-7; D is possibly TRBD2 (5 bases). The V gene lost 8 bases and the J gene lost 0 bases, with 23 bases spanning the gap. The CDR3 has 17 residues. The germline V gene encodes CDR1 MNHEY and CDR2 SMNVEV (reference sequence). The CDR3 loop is CASFPIVPHGVSYEQYF. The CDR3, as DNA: TGTGCCAGCTTCCCTATTGTACCCCACGGGGTCTCCTACGAGCAGTACTTC.

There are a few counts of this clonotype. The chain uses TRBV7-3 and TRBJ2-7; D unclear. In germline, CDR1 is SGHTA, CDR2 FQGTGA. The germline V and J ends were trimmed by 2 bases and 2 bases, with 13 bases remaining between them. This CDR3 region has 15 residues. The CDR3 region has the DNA TGTGCCAGCAGCTTAGGGCCAAGGAGTCCCTACGAGCAGTACTTC. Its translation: CASSLGPRSPYEQYF.

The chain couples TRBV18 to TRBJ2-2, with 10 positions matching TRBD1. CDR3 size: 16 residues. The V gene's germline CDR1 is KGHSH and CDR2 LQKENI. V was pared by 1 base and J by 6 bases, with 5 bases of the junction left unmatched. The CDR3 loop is CASSPLRQGAAGELFF. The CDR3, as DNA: TGTGCCAGCTCACCACTCAGACAGGGGGCGGCCGGGGAGCTGTTTTTT. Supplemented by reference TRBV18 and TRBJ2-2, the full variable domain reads NAGVMQNPRHLVRRRGQEARLRCSPMKGHSHVYWYRQLPEEGLKFMVYLQKENIIDESGMPKERFSAEFPKEGPSILRIQQVVRGDSAAYFCASSPLRQGAAGELFFGEGSRLTVL.

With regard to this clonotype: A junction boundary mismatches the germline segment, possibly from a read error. CDR3 loop: CASSFGENSSYKQYF. The CDR3 nucleotides read TGTGCCAGCAGCTTCGGCGAGAACAGCTCCTACAAGCAGTACTTC. J is TRBJ2-7 and V is TRBV7-3; D gene uncertain. The CDR3 loop spans 15 amino acids. Germline V gives CDR1 SGHTA, CDR2 FQGTGA.

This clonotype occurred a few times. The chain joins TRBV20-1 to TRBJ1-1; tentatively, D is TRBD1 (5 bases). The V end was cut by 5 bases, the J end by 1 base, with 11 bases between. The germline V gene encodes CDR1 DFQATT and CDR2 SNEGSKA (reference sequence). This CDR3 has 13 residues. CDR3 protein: CSAPMGGNTEAFF. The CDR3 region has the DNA TGCAGTGCTCCCATGGGGGGGAACACTGAAGCTTTCTTT.